The clone carrying this TCR beta chain occurred a few times. The antigen remains unidentified. Amplified TCR beta CDR3 regions were obtained using RNA transcripts as template. HTBI primers were employed in first-round RT-PCR, then a second-round multiplex PCR followed. Using its own MiXCR run on the multiplex PCR reads, TCRdb lists one record per CDR3 protein. The data contain about 380,000 distinct CDR3 sequences, 15% of them singletons. This sample is part of a study of Graves' ophthalmopathy and Graves' hyperthyroidism. General study results and limits: Ophthalmopathy was separated from stable hyperthyroidism by a 13-signature model with roughly 91% sensitivity and around 81% specificity. Blood was where most expanded thyroid clonotypes above 0.001 frequency also turned up.

Stable hyperthyroidism meant no progression to ophthalmopathy within 18 months of follow-up. The PBMCs used were ones drawn from approximately 9.9 ml of fresh peripheral blood. The germline V gene has CDR1 DFQATT and CDR2 SNEGSKA (reference sequence). The CDR3 contains 15 residues. V was shortened by 3 bases and J by 3 bases, with 17 bases between the two germline ends. This clonotype originated in a woman under 30 with stable Graves' hyperthyroidism. The chain couples TRBV20-1 to TRBJ1-1; maybe TRBD1 (5 bases). Sequenced sample: peripheral blood. The CDR3 sequence is CSASLGVGSDTEAFF. CDR3 in DNA: TGCAGTGCTAGTTTGGGGGTTGGGAGTGACACTGAAGCTTTCTTT.